This T cell receptor beta chain was profiled in a study of shared clonotypes between healthy human individuals. The CDR3 loop spans 14 amino acids. The ends were cut back, 3 bases at V and 7 bases at J, with 15 bases in the middle. Germline V lookup: CDR1 MDHEN, CDR2 SYDVKM. Only in-frame clones appear in the TCRdb table, and some are missing; sequencing was by immunoSEQ multiplex PCR. This sample yields some 470,000 clones, of which 76% are seen a single time; 10% to 15% belongs to the top ten. This TCR was recovered from a woman aged 40 to 50 in good health. Some clones in this sample may be carry-over from other donors' samples. The sample comprised PBMCs. V and J are TRBV28 and TRBJ1-2; D remains unclear. CDR3 in amino acids: CASSLDGVSSGYTF. In DNA, the CDR3 is TGTGCCAGCAGTTTGGATGGCGTCTCAAGTGGCTACACCTTC.